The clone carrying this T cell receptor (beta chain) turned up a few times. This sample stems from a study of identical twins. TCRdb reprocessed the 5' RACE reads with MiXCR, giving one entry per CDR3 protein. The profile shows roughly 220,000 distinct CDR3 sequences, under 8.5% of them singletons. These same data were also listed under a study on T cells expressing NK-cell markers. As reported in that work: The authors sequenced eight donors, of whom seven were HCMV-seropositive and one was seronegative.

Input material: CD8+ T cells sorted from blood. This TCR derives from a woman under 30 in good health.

Written as DNA, the CDR3 is TGTGCCAGCAGCCACTCGGGGGCTAGCGGGGGGAATGAGCAGTTCTTC. It specifies CASSHSGASGGNEQFF. The rearrangement links TRBV7-6 to TRBJ2-1, with 11 positions matching TRBD2. This CDR3 is 16 amino acids long. In germline, CDR1 is SGHVS, CDR2 FNYEAQ. V shed 5 bases, J shed 7 bases, and the junction held 10 bases outside the gene matches. Looking up the rest from reference TRBV7-6 and TRBJ2-1 gives the full variable domain: GAGVSQSPRYKVTKRGQDVALRCDPISGHVSLYWYRQALGQGPEFLTYFNYEAQQDKSGLPNDRFSAERPEGSISTLTIQRTEQRDSAMYRCASSHSGASGGNEQFFGPGTRLTVL.